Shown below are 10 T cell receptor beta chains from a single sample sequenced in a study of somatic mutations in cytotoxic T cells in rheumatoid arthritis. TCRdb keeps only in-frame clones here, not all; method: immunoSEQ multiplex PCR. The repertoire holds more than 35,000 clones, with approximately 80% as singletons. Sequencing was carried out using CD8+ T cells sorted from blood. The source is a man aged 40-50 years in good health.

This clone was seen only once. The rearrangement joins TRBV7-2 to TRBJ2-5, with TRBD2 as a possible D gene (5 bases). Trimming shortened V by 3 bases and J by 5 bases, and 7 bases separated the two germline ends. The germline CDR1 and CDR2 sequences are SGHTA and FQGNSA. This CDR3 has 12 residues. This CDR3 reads CASSFTGETQYF. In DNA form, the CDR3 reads TGTGCCAGCAGCTTTACGGGGGAGACCCAGTACTTC.

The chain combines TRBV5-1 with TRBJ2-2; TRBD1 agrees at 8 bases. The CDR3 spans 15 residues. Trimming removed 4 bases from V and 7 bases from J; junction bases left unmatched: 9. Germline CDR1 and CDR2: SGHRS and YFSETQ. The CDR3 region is CASSPDRGGSGELFF. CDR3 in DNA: TGCGCCAGCAGCCCCGACAGGGGAGGTAGCGGGGAGCTGTTTTTT.

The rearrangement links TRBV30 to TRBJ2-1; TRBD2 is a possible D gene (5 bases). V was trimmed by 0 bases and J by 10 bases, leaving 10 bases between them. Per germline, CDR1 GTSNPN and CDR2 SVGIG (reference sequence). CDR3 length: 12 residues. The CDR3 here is CAWSVRVGEQFF. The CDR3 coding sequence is TGTGCCTGGAGTGTGCGGGTTGGGGAGCAGTTCTTC.

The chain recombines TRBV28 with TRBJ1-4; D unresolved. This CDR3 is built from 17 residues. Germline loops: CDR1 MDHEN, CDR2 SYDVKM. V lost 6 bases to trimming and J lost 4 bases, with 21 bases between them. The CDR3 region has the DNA TGTGCCAGCAGCGAACAACCGGGCGGCTTTCTTAATGAAAAACTGTTTTTT. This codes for CASSEQPGGFLNEKLFF. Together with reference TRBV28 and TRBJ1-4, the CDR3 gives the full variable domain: DVKVTQSSRYLVKRTGEKVFLECVQDMDHENMFWYRQDPGLGLRLIYFSYDVKMKEKGDIPEGYSVSREKKERFSLILESASTNQTSMYLCASSEQPGGFLNEKLFFGSGTQLSVL.

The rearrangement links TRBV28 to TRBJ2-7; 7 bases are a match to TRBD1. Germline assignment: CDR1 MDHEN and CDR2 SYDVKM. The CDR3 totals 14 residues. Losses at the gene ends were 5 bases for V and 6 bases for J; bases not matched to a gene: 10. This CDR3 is CASSPHRGAGEQYF. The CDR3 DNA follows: TGTGCCAGCAGTCCTCACAGGGGTGCAGGCGAGCAGTACTTC.

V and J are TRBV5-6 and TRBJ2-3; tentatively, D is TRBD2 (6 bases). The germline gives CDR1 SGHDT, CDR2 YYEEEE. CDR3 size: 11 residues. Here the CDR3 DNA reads TGTCGGGGAGGTCCCACAGATACGCAGTATTTT. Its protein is CRGGPTDTQYF.

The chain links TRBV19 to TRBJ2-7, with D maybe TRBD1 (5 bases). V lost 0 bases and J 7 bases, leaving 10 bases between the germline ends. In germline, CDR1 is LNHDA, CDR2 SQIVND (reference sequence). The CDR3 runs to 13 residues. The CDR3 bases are TGTGCCAGTAGTATAGATGGGGCGCAAGAGCAGTACTTC. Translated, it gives CASSIDGAQEQYF.

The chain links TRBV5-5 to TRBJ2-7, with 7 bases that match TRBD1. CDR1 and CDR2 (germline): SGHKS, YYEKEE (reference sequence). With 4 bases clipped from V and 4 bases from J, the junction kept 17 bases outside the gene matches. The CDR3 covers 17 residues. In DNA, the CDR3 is TGTGCCAGCAGCGCCGGGACAGAGGAACAGAACCCTTACGAGCAGTACTTC. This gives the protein CASSAGTEEQNPYEQYF.

The CDR3 nucleotides read TGTGCCAGCTCACCCCCGGACAGGTACGAGCAGTACTTC. Translating it yields CASSPPDRYEQYF. The V call is TRBV18, the J call TRBJ2-7, with TRBD1 matching 7 bases. With V trimmed by 3 bases and J by 4 bases, 3 bases remained unmatched. Per the germline V gene, CDR1 is KGHSH and CDR2 is LQKENI. The CDR3 runs to 13 residues.

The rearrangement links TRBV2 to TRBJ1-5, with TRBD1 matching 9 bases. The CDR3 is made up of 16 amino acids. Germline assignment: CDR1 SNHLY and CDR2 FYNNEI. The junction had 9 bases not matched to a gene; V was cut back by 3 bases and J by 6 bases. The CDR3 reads CASSDPGQGITQPQHF. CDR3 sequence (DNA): TGTGCCAGCAGTGATCCGGGACAGGGAATTACTCAGCCCCAGCATTTT.